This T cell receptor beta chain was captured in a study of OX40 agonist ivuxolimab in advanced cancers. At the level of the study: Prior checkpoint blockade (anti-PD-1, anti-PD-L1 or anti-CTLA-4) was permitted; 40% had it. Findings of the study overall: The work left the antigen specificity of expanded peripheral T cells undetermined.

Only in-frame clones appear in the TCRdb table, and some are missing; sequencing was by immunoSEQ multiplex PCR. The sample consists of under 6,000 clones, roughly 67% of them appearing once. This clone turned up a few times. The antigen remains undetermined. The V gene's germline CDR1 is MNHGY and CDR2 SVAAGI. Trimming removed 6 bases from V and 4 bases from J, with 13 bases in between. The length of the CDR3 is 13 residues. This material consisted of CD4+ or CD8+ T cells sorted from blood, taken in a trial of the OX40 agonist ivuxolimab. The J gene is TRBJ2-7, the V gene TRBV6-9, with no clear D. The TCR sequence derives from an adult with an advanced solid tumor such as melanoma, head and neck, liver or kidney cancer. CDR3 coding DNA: TGTGCCAGCAGCCCGGACGGAATGTACGAGCAGTACTTC. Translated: CASSPDGMYEQYF.